Listed here is a single T cell receptor (beta chain). Its antigen is as yet unknown. Trimming left V 1 base short and J 2 bases short, with 12 bases between. The CDR3 consists of 15 residues. Germline V gives CDR1 SNHLY, CDR2 FYNNEI. Repertoires were generated with immunoSEQ multiplex PCR, while TCRdb's copy carries only in-frame clones and drops some. The data hold 150,000 to 200,000 clones, with about 85% observed a single time. This sample stems from a study of cytomegalovirus exposure and HLA in healthy donors. General study results and limits: Some public TCRs appeared in many individuals, while most sequences were rare. Investigators reported around 150 TCR beta chains as tied to cytomegalovirus. The CMV antigen specificity of a few CMV-associated chains was confirmed through in vitro analysis. Using the classifier, cytomegalovirus status was reportedly diagnosed with high specificity and sensitivity.

This receptor was obtained from a man aged 30 to 45 in good health and CMV-seropositive. The sequenced sample was PBMCs. The V call is TRBV2, the J call TRBJ2-7, with a tentative D call TRBD1 (6 bases). The CDR3 reads CASSEEYRVPYEQYF. CDR3 coding DNA: TGTGCCAGCAGTGAAGAATACAGGGTCCCCTACGAGCAGTACTTC.